The clone carrying this T cell receptor beta chain was recorded a few times. Antigen: not known. This record comes from a study of blood T cells in healthy people across ages. It was with a sample-barcoded 5' primer and a J-beta primer mix that a second PCR of roughly 6 to 11 cycles was run. TCRdb re-called the 5' RACE reads through MiXCR, storing one row per CDR3 protein. The sample includes approximately 780,000 distinct CDR3 sequences, around 25% of them seen just once. The CDR3 has 14 amino acids. Germline V gene sequence: CDR1 SEHNR, CDR2 FQNEAQ (reference sequence). V was pared by 5 bases and J by 3 bases, with 13 bases between. The study's findings and limits: Long-lived donors exceeded aged donors in naive CD4+ cells and diversity.

Aged roughly 6 to 95, donors were systemically healthy Caucasians from Russia. Isolating PBMCs gave at least 6 million of these cells per sample. These data were also filed under a second study, of T cells of mothers and their children. That work states: It was related mother-child pairs that showed slightly higher overlap than unrelated pairs, without reaching significance.

Material: blood. The receptor was isolated from a boy between 5 and 17 years old in good health. The rearrangement joins TRBV7-9 to TRBJ2-5, with D perhaps TRBD1 (5 bases). The CDR3 DNA is TGTGCCAGCAGCCGAGACAGATCCGAAGAGACCCAGTACTTC. This encodes CASSRDRSEETQYF.